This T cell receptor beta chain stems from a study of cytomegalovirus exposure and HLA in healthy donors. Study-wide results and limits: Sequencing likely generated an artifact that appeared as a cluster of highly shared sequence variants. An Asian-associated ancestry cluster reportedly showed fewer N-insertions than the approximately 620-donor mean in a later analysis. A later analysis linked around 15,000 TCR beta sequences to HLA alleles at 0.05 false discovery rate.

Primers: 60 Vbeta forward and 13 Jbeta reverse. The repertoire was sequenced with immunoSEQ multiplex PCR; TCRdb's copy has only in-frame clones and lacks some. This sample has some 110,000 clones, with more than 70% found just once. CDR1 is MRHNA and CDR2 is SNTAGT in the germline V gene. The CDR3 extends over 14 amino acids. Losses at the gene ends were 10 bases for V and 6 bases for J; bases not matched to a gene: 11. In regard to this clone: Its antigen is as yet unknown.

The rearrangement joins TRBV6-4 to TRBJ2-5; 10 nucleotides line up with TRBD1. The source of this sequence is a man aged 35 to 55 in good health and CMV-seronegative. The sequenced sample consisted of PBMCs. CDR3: CATRTTGGLKTQYF. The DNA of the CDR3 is TGTGCCACCCGGACGACAGGGGGCTTGAAGACCCAGTACTTC.